The T cell receptor beta chain under discussion was sequenced for a study of cytomegalovirus exposure and HLA in healthy donors. Germline V gene sequence: CDR1 GTSNPN, CDR2 SVGIG (reference sequence). V lost 4 bases and J lost 1; bases outside the gene matches: 4. CDR3 size: 14 residues. Notes on the study in general: Productive rates of about 87% or about 30% were seen for most TCR beta V segments in an earlier analysis. The availability of immune exposure information extended only to CMV serostatus. The study listed approximately 160 cytomegalovirus-associated TCR beta chains.

About this clone: Its antigen remains unknown.

The PCR contained 60 Vbeta and 13 Jbeta primers. Assay: immunoSEQ multiplex PCR; the TCRdb copy retains only in-frame clones and omits some. The profile covers about 160,000 clones, with around 84% appearing a single time and less than 2% taken by the ten largest. The V and J genes are TRBV30 and TRBJ1-1; 9 bases line up with TRBD1. This clonotype originated in a man aged 18 to 30 in good health and CMV-seronegative. Input material: PBMCs. Here the CDR3 DNA reads TGTGCCTGGATCCCGGGACAGGGGAACACTGAAGCTTTCTTT. Translated: CAWIPGQGNTEAFF.